Listed here are 4 T cell receptor beta chains from one sample, sequenced in a study of graft-versus-host responses after intestinal transplantation. The repertoire was sequenced with immunoSEQ multiplex PCR; TCRdb's copy has only in-frame clones and lacks some. This repertoire shows roughly 50,000 clones, more than 80% found once; its top ten account for 5% to 7%. The sequenced sample was PBMCs, obtained approximately 660 days after intestinal transplant. The receptors originated from a human patient who received an intestinal transplant, so some T cells may come from the graft donor.

The genes are TRBV2 and TRBJ2-2; possibly TRBD1 or TRBD2 for D (5 bases each). This CDR3 spans 12 amino acids. V was shortened by 1 base and J by 10 bases, with 7 bases between the two germline ends. The germline V gene encodes CDR1 SNHLY and CDR2 FYNNEI. The CDR3 DNA reads as TGTGCCAGCAGTGAAGGAGGGGCGGAGCTGTTTTTT. Translating it yields CASSEGGAELFF.

The chain uses TRBV10-2 and TRBJ1-2; TRBD1 matches 8 bases. The CDR3 length is 14 residues. V shed 4 bases, J shed 8 bases, and the junction held 9 bases outside the gene matches. CDR1 is WSHSY and CDR2 is SAAADI in the germline V gene. The CDR3 protein is CASSGAGGVLGYTF. The CDR3 DNA reads TGCGCCAGCAGTGGCGCAGGGGGCGTATTAGGCTACACCTTC.

The rearrangement links TRBV10-3 to TRBJ2-3; D unclear. CDR1 is ENHRY, CDR2 SYGVKD, per germline. CDR3 size: 14 residues. V lost 10 bases and J 0 bases, leaving 14 bases between the germline ends. DNA of the CDR3: TGTGCCACCACCGGCAGAATTAGCACAGATACGCAGTATTTT. Translating it yields CATTGRISTDTQYF.

This chain links TRBV9 with TRBJ2-1; D remains unclear. V was clipped by 1 base and J by 12 bases, with 23 bases between them. CDR3 size: 16 residues. CDR1 is SGDLS and CDR2 is YYNGEE in the germline V gene. The CDR3 sequence is CASSVSLGLGRKGQFF. The CDR3 region has the DNA TGTGCCAGCAGCGTATCCCTGGGGTTGGGCCGAAAGGGGCAGTTCTTC.